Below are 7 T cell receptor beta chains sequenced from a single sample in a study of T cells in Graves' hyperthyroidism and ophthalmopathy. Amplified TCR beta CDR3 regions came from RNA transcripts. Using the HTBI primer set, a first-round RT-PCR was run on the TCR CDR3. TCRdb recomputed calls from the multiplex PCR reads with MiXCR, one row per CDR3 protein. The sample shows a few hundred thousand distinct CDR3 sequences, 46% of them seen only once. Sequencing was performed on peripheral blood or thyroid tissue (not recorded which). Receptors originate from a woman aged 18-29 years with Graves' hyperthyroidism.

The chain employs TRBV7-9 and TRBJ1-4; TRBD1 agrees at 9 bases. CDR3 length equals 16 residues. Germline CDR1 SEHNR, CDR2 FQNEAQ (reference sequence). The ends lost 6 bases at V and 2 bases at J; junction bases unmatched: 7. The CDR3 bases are TGTGCCAGCAGGTCCAACAGGGGGCCCACTAATGAAAAACTGTTTTTT. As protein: CASRSNRGPTNEKLFF. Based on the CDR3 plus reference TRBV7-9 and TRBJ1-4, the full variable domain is DTGVSQNPRHKITKRGQNVTFRCDPISEHNRLYWYRQTLGQGPEFLTYFQNEAQLEKSRLLSDRFSAERPKGSFSTLEIQRTEQGDSAMYLCASRSNRGPTNEKLFFGSGTQLSVL.

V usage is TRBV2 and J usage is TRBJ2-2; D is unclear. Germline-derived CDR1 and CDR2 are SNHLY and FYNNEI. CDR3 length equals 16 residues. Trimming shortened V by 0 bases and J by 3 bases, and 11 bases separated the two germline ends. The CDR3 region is CASSEAVGQDTGELFF. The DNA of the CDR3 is TGTGCCAGCAGTGAAGCGGTCGGGCAGGACACCGGGGAGCTGTTTTTT.

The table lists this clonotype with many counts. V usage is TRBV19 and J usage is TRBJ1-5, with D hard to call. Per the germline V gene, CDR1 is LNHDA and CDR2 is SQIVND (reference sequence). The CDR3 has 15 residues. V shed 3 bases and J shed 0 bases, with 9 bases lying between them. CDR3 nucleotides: TGTGCCAGTAGTATGACCAGCAATAGCAATCAGCCCCAGCATTTT. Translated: CASSMTSNSNQPQHF.

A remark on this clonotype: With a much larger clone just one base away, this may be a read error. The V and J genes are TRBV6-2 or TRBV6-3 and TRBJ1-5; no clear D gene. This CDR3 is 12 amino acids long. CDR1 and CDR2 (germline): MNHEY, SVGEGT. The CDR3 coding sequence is TGTGTCAGCAGTTACCCCCCGCAGCCCCAGCATTTT. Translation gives CVSSYPPQPQHF.

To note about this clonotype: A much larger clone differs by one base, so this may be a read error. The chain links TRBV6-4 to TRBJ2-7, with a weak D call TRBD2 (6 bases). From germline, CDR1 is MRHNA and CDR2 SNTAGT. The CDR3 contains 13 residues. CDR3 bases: TGTGCCAGCAGTGGAACTAGCCCCTACGGGCAGTACTTC. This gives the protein CASSGTSPYGQYF.

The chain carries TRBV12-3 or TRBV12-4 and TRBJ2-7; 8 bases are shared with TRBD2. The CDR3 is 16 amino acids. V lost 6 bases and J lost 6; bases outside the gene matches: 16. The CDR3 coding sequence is TGTGCCAGCAGGGGGAACACTGAAGCGGGAGTTTCCGAGCAGTACTTC. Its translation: CASRGNTEAGVSEQYF.

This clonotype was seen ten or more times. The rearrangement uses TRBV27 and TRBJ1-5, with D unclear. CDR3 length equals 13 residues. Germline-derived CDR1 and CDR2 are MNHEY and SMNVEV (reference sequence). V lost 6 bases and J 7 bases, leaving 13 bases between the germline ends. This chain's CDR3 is CASSLEGWQPQHF. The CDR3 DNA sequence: TGTGCCAGCAGCTTAGAGGGTTGGCAGCCCCAGCATTTT.